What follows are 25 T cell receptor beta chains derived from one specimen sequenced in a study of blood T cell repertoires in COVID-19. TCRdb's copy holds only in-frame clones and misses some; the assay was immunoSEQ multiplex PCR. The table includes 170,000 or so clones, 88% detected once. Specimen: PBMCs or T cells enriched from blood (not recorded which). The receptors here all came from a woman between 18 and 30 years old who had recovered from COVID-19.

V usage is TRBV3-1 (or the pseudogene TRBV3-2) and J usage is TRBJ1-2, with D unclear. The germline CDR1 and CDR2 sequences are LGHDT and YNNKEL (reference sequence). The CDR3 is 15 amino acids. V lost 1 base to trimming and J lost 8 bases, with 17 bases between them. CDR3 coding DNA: TGTGCCAGCAGCCAAGGTCATACGGGGTTGGGGGGCTACACCTTC. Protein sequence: CASSQGHTGLGGYTF.

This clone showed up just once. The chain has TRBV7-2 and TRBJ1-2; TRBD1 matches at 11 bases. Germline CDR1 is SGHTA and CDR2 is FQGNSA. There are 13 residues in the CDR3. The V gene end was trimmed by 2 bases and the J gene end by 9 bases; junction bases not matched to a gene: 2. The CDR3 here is CASSLRDRGSYTF. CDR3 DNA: TGTGCCAGCAGCTTACGGGACAGGGGGAGCTACACCTTC.

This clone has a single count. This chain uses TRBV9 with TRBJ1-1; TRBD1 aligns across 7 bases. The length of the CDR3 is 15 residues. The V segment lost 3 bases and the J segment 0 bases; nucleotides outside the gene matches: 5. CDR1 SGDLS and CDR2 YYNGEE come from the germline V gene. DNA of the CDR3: TGTGCCAGCAGCGCAGTAGACAGGGTGAACACTGAAGCTTTCTTT. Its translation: CASSAVDRVNTEAFF. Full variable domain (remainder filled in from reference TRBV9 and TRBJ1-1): DSGVTQTPKHLITATGQRVTLRCSPRSGDLSVYWYQQSLDQGLQFLIQYYNGEERAKGNILERFSAQQFPDLHSELNLSSLELGDSALYFCASSAVDRVNTEAFFGQGTRLTVV.

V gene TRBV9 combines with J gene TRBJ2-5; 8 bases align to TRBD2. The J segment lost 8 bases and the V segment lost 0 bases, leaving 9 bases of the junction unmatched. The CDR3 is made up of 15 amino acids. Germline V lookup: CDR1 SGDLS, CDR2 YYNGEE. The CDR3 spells CASSVDAGGAPTQYF. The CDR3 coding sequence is TGTGCCAGCAGCGTAGACGCGGGAGGAGCCCCCACCCAGTACTTC.

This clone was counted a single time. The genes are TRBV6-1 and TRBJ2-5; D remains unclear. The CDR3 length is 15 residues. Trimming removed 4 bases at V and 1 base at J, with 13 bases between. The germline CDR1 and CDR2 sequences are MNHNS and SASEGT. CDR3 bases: TGTGCCAGCAGTGCCCGCGGCAACCTCCAAGAGACCCAGTACTTC. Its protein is CASSARGNLQETQYF.

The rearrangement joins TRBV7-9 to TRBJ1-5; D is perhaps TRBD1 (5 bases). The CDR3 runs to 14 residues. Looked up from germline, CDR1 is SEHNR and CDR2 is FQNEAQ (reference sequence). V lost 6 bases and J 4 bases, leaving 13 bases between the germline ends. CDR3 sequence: CASSFGAANQPQHF. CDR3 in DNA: TGTGCCAGCAGTTTTGGGGCTGCAAATCAGCCCCAGCATTTT.

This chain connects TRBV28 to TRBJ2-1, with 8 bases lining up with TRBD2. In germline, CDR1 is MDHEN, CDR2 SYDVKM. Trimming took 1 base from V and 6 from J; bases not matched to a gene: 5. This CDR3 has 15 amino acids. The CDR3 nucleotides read TGTGCCAGCAGTTTATTAGTAGCGGGATCCAATGAGCAGTTCTTC. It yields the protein CASSLLVAGSNEQFF.

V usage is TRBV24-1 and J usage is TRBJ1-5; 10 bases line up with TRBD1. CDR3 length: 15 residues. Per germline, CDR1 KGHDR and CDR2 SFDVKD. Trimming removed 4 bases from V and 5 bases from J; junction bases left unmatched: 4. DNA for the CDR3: TGTGCCACCAGTGAAACCGGGACAGGGGATCAGCCCCAGCATTTT. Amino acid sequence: CATSETGTGDQPQHF.

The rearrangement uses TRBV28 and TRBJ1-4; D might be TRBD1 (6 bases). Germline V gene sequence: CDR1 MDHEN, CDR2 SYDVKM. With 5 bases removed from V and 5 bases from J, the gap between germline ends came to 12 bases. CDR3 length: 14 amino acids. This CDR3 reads CASSLQGNNEKLFF. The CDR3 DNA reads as TGTGCCAGCAGTCTACAGGGAAACAATGAAAAACTGTTTTTT. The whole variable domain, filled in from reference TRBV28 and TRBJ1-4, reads DVKVTQSSRYLVKRTGEKVFLECVQDMDHENMFWYRQDPGLGLRLIYFSYDVKMKEKGDIPEGYSVSREKKERFSLILESASTNQTSMYLCASSLQGNNEKLFFGSGTQLSVL.

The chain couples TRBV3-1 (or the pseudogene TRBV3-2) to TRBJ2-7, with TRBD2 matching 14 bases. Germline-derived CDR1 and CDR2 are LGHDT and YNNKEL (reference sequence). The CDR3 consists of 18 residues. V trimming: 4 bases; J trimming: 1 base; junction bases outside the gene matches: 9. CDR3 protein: CASSPDLGLAGGSYEQYF. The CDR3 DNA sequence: TGTGCCAGCAGCCCGGATCTTGGACTAGCGGGGGGATCCTACGAGCAGTACTTC.

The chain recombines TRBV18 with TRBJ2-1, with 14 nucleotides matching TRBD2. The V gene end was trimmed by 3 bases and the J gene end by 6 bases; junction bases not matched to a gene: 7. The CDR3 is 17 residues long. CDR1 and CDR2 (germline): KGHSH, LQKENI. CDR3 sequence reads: CASSPMGGLAGGNEQFF. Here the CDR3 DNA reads TGTGCCAGCTCACCCATGGGCGGACTAGCGGGAGGCAATGAGCAGTTCTTC.

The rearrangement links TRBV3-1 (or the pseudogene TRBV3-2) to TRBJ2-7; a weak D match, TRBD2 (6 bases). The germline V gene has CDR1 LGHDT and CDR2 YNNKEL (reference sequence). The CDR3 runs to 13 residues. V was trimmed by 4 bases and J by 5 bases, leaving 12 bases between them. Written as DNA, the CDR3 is TGTGCCAGCAGCCTGCGGGGTAACAACGAGCAGTACTTC. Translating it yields CASSLRGNNEQYF.

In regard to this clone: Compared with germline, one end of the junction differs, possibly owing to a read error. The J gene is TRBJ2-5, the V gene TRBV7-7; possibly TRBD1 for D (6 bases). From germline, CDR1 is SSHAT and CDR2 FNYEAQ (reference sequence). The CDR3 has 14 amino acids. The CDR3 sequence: CASSATGSGETQYF. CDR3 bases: TGTGCTAGCAGCGCAACAGGGTCGGGGGAGACCCAGTACTTC.

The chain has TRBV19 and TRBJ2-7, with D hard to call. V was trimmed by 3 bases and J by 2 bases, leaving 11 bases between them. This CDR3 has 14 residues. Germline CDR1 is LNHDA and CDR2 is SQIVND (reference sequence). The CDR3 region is CASSIVAEPYEQYF. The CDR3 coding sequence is TGTGCCAGTAGTATCGTAGCCGAACCCTACGAGCAGTACTTC.

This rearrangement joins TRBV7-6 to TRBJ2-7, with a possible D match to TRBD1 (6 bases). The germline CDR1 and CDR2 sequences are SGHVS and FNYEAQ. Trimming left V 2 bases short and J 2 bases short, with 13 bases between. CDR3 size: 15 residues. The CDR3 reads CASSLTGTNTYEQYF. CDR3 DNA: TGTGCCAGCAGCTTAACGGGGACAAATACCTACGAGCAGTACTTC.

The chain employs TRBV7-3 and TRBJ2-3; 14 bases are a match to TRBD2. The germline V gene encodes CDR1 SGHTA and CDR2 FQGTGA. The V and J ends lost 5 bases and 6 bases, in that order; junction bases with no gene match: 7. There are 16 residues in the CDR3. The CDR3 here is CASSTGTSGSFDTQYF. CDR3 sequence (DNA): TGTGCCAGCAGCACCGGGACTAGCGGGAGTTTCGATACGCAGTATTTT.

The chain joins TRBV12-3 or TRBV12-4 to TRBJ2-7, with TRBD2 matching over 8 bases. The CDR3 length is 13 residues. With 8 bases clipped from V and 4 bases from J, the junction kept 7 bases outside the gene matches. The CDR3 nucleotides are TGTGCCAGCGCCGGGCCGGGAGGGTACGAGCAGTACTTC. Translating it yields CASAGPGGYEQYF.

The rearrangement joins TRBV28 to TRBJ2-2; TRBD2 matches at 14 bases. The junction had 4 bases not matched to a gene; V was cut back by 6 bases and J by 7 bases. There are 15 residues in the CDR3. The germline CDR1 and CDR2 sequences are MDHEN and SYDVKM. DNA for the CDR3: TGTGCCAGCAGAGGACTAGCGGGGGGCGGCGGGGAGCTGTTTTTT. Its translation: CASRGLAGGGGELFF.

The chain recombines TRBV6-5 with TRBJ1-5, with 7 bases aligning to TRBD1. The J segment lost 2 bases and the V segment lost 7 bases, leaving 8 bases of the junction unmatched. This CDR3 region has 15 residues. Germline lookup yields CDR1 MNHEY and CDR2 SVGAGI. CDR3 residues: CASKMAGGGNQPQHF. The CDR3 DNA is TGTGCCAGCAAAATGGCAGGGGGTGGCAATCAGCCCCAGCATTTT.

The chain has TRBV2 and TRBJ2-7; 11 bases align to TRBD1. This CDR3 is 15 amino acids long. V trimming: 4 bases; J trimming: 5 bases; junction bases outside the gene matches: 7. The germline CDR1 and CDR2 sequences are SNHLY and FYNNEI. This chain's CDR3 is CASSARTGGFNEQYF. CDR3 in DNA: TGTGCCAGCAGTGCCAGGACAGGGGGCTTCAACGAGCAGTACTTC.

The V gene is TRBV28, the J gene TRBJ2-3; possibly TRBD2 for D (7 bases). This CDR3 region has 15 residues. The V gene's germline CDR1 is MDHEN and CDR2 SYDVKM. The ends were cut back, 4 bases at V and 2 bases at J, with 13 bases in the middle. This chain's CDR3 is CASSWEGGYTDTQYF. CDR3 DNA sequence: TGTGCCAGCAGTTGGGAGGGGGGCTACACAGATACGCAGTATTTT.

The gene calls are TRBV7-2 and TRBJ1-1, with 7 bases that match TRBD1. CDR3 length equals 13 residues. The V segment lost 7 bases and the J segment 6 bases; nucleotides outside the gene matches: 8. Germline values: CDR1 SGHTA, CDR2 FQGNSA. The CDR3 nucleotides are TGTGCCAGCACCAGGACAGGAGGGTCTGAAGCTTTCTTT. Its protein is CASTRTGGSEAFF.

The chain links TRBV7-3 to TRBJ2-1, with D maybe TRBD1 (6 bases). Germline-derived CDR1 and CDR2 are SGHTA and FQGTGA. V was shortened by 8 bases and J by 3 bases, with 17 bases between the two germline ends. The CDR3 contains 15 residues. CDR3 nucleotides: TGTGCCAGCCTGGGGGCTAGTCGACACTACAATGAGCAGTTCTTC. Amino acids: CASLGASRHYNEQFF.

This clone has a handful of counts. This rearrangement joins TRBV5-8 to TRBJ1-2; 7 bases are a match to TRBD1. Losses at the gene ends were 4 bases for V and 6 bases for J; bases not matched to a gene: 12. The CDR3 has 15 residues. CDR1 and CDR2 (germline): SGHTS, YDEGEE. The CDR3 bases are TGTGCCAGCAGCCTTATAGACAGGGAGGATAATGGCTACACCTTC. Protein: CASSLIDREDNGYTF.

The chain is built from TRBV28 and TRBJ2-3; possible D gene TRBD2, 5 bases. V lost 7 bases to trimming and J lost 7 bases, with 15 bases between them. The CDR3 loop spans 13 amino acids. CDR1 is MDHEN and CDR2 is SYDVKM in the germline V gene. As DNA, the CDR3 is TGTGCCAGCACCCTTTCTCTAGCCCATACGCAGTATTTT. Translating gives CASTLSLAHTQYF.